This passage covers 22 T cell receptor beta chains from one sample sequenced in a study of blood T cell repertoires in COVID-19. The protocol was immunoSEQ multiplex PCR, while the TCRdb copy is restricted to in-frame clones and leaves out a portion. The data show under 250,000 clones, 70% to 90% seen once. Input material: peripheral blood. These receptors came from a woman younger than 45 with COVID-19, enrolled during active disease.

This chain connects TRBV19 to TRBJ1-5; a weak D match, TRBD1 (5 bases). Germline V gives CDR1 LNHDA, CDR2 SQIVND (reference sequence). The CDR3 runs 15 residues. The V and J ends lost 8 bases and 0 bases respectively, with 14 bases between them. CDR3: CASHHRTRSNQPQHF. In DNA, the CDR3 is TGTGCCAGTCACCACAGGACCCGTAGCAATCAGCCCCAGCATTTT.

The chain couples TRBV6-2 or TRBV6-3 to TRBJ1-2; TRBD1 agrees at 8 bases. This CDR3 is 16 amino acids long. Germline V gives CDR1 MNHEY, CDR2 SVGEGT. V trimming: 2 bases; J trimming: 5 bases; junction bases outside the gene matches: 10. The CDR3: CASSYPIPRTGYGYTF. The CDR3, as DNA: TGTGCCAGCAGTTACCCTATCCCCAGGACAGGGTATGGCTACACCTTC.

The chain joins TRBV11-2 to TRBJ2-3, with TRBD2 identical over 9 bases. Germline V gives CDR1 SGHAT, CDR2 FQNNGV. This CDR3 region has 17 residues. V trimming: 5 bases; J trimming: 1 base; junction bases outside the gene matches: 10. CDR3: CASSPDLVAGGTDTQYF. The CDR3 DNA reads TGTGCCAGCAGCCCCGACTTGGTAGCGGGGGGCACAGATACGCAGTATTTT.

The rearrangement joins TRBV5-4 to TRBJ2-5, with TRBD2 matching 10 bases. CDR1 SGHNT and CDR2 YYREEE come from the germline V gene (reference sequence). Unmatched junction bases numbered 4, after V lost 0 bases and J lost 5 bases. This CDR3 has 15 amino acids. The CDR3 DNA is TGTGCCAGCAGCTTGGAACCTAGCGGGGGTGAGACCCAGTACTTC. Its translation is CASSLEPSGGETQYF.

This clone turned up a few times. The chain employs TRBV6-6 and TRBJ2-7; D gene ambiguous. The CDR3 length is 12 residues. V dropped 5 bases and J dropped 0 bases, with 5 bases sitting between them. Germline loops: CDR1 MNHNY, CDR2 SVGAGI (reference sequence). CDR3 in DNA: TGTGCCAGCAGTGGCCGCTCCTACGAGCAGTACTTC. Translating gives CASSGRSYEQYF.

J is TRBJ2-5 and V is TRBV29-1, with 7 bases aligning to TRBD1. Germline values: CDR1 SQVTM, CDR2 ANQGSEA. The CDR3 is 15 amino acids. V gave up 3 bases and J gave up 2 bases; unmatched junction bases: 9. This CDR3 is CSVETVGQPQETQYF. CDR3 DNA sequence: TGCAGCGTTGAGACAGTGGGACAGCCGCAAGAGACCCAGTACTTC.

The chain combines TRBV28 with TRBJ1-3; D ambiguous. The CDR3 is made up of 16 amino acids. In germline, CDR1 is MDHEN, CDR2 SYDVKM. Trimming stripped 2 bases from V and 0 bases from J, with 11 bases between. CDR3 amino acids: CASSLPQGSSGNTIYF. The CDR3 nucleotides are TGTGCCAGCAGTTTACCCCAAGGGAGCTCTGGAAACACCATATATTTT.

In this sample, this clone turned up a few times. The chain has TRBV2 and TRBJ2-1; no reliable D call. Germline CDR1 SNHLY, CDR2 FYNNEI. Deletions cut 4 bases from V and 6 bases from J, with 19 bases between. CDR3 length: 16 amino acids. The CDR3 DNA reads TGTGCCAGCAGTGGTCTCGGCGGTTTCGCTTCCAATGAGCAGTTCTTC. Translated: CASSGLGGFASNEQFF.

J is TRBJ1-4 and V is TRBV5-1; 7 nucleotides agree with TRBD1. CDR1 is SGHRS and CDR2 is YFSETQ in the germline V gene. Trimming took 4 bases from V and 5 from J; bases not matched to a gene: 11. The CDR3 covers 16 residues. The CDR3 spells CASSTTPGQKNEKLFF. CDR3 coding DNA: TGCGCCAGCAGCACTACGCCGGGACAGAAGAATGAAAAACTGTTTTTT.

This clone has just one count. The gene calls are TRBV18 and TRBJ2-5; weak D call: TRBD1 (6 bases). Trimming stripped 0 bases from V and 5 bases from J, with 10 bases between. The germline V gene has CDR1 KGHSH and CDR2 LQKENI. The CDR3 has 14 amino acids. This CDR3 is CASSPPQGGETQYF. In DNA, the CDR3 is TGTGCCAGCTCACCACCACAGGGTGGCGAGACCCAGTACTTC.

In regard to this clone: Additional DNA sequences in this sample encode the identical CDR3. V and J are TRBV19 and TRBJ2-2; 8 positions agree with TRBD2. V lost 3 bases and J lost 1; bases outside the gene matches: 4. CDR1 and CDR2 from the germline V gene are LNHDA and SQIVND (reference sequence). This CDR3 is 16 amino acids long. The CDR3 reads CASSIGLAGNTGELFF. In nucleotides, the CDR3 is TGTGCCAGTAGTATTGGCCTAGCGGGGAACACCGGGGAGCTGTTTTTT.

The V and J genes are TRBV5-6 and TRBJ2-2, with 14 bases identical to TRBD2. Germline V CDR1 and CDR2: SGHDT, YYEEEE. The CDR3 is 16 amino acids. The V gene end was trimmed by 4 bases and the J gene end by 7 bases; junction bases not matched to a gene: 6. The CDR3, as DNA: TGTGCCAGCAGCCCCGGGACTAGCGGGAGTTACGGGGAGCTGTTTTTT. This codes for CASSPGTSGSYGELFF. Together with reference TRBV5-6 and TRBJ2-2, the CDR3 gives the full variable domain: DAGVTQSPTHLIKTRGQQVTLRCSPKSGHDTVSWYQQALGQGPQFIFQYYEEEERQRGNFPDRFSGHQFPNYSSELNVNALLLGDSALYLCASSPGTSGSYGELFFGEGSRLTVL.

This rearrangement joins TRBV4-3 to TRBJ2-3, with TRBD2 identical over 9 bases. Germline V gene lookup returns CDR1 LGHNA and CDR2 YSLEER. CDR3 size: 17 residues. Germline trimming cut 1 base from V and 5 bases from J; bases unmatched to any gene: 10. CDR3 DNA sequence: TGCGCCAGCAGCCAAGCGGCGGCTAGCGGGATAGGAGATACGCAGTATTTT. Translating it yields CASSQAAASGIGDTQYF.

This rearrangement joins TRBV28 to TRBJ2-1; 8 bases match TRBD2. This CDR3 contains 16 residues. J lost 4 bases, V lost 3 bases, and 8 bases had no gene match. Germline V gene sequence: CDR1 MDHEN, CDR2 SYDVKM. CDR3 in amino acids: CASSFKAGGPYNEQFF. CDR3 bases: TGTGCCAGCAGTTTTAAGGCGGGGGGACCGTACAATGAGCAGTTCTTC.

This chain uses TRBV28 with TRBJ1-5; 9 bases match TRBD1. Germline V gene data show CDR1 as MDHEN and CDR2 as SYDVKM. The V segment lost 4 bases and the J segment 3 bases; nucleotides outside the gene matches: 7. This CDR3 contains 16 residues. The CDR3 here is CASSSPWTGANQPQHF. Here the CDR3 DNA reads TGTGCCAGCAGTTCCCCATGGACAGGGGCCAATCAGCCCCAGCATTTT.

The CDR3 here is CAWDGNFGTFNTGELFF. DNA for the CDR3: TGTGCCTGGGATGGAAACTTCGGGACTTTCAACACCGGGGAGCTGTTTTTT. V gene TRBV30 combines with J gene TRBJ2-2, with D possibly TRBD2 on 6 matching bases. CDR1 and CDR2 from the germline V gene are GTSNPN and SVGIG (reference sequence). Trimming cost V 5 bases and J 2 bases, with 21 bases left between them. The CDR3 has 17 residues.

The rearrangement joins TRBV10-1 to TRBJ2-1; 7 bases line up with TRBD2. Trimming took 3 bases from V and 0 from J; bases not matched to a gene: 5. Germline CDR1 reads WNHNN; CDR2 reads SYGVQD (reference sequence). The CDR3 runs 16 residues. CDR3 residues: CASSDRGGFSYNEQFF. CDR3 DNA sequence: TGCGCCAGCAGTGATCGCGGGGGATTCTCCTACAATGAGCAGTTCTTC.

This clone was seen just once. The chain employs TRBV2 and TRBJ1-4, with a possible D match to TRBD1 (5 bases). From germline, CDR1 is SNHLY and CDR2 FYNNEI. The CDR3 spans 15 residues. The germline V and J ends were trimmed by 5 bases and 0 bases, with 10 bases remaining between them. The CDR3 spells CASSPLTATNEKLFF. The CDR3 nucleotides read TGTGCCAGCAGTCCATTGACAGCAACTAATGAAAAACTGTTTTTT.

The chain uses TRBV6-1 and TRBJ2-4; D is perhaps TRBD1 (6 bases). Between the trimmed V and J ends, which lost 4 bases and 0 bases, there was a span of 22 bases. The CDR3 has 19 residues. CDR1 is MNHNS and CDR2 is SASEGT in the germline V gene. This CDR3 is CASSGVSGTSLIAKNIQYF. The CDR3 DNA is TGTGCCAGCAGTGGTGTGTCCGGGACAAGCCTGATAGCCAAAAACATTCAGTACTTC.

The chain combines TRBV12-3 or TRBV12-4 with TRBJ2-1; D perhaps matches TRBD1 (5 bases). The CDR3 is 13 residues long. Between the trimmed V and J ends, which lost 2 bases and 5 bases, there was a span of 7 bases. CDR3 protein: CASSLRTHNEQFF. The CDR3 region has the DNA TGTGCCAGCAGTTTAAGGACACACAATGAGCAGTTCTTC.

This clone was recorded a few times. V usage is TRBV11-3 and J usage is TRBJ2-7, with D possibly TRBD2 on 7 matching bases. The CDR3 spans 13 residues. Germline CDR1 and CDR2: SGHNT and YENEEA. V gave up 2 bases and J gave up 3 bases, with 8 bases separating them. For the CDR3, the DNA is TGTGCCAGCAGCTTAAGGGGGGGCTACGAGCAGTACTTC. Translating it yields CASSLRGGYEQYF.

This clone has just a few counts. The J gene is TRBJ2-7, the V gene TRBV10-1, with 8 bases fitting TRBD1. With 8 bases clipped from V and 1 base from J, the junction kept 1 base outside the gene matches. CDR3 length equals 12 residues. Per germline, CDR1 WNHNN and CDR2 SYGVQD (reference sequence). Here the CDR3 DNA reads TGCGCCAGCGGGGACAGGTCCTACGAGCAGTACTTC. It is translated as CASGDRSYEQYF.